This T cell receptor (beta chain) was observed in a study of T cell repertoires in cytomegalovirus infection. Looking at the study overall: Public TCR beta signatures marked donors with CMV infection and the matching HLA. The study's findings and limits: There were HLA-C-restricted CMV-specific TCR beta clonotypes dominating the ex vivo response. People with CMV and the relevant HLA were identified by cumulative public TCR beta family frequency.

Worth noting for this clonotype: The antigen remains unidentified.

Germline V gene sequence: CDR1 LNHDA, CDR2 SQIVND (reference sequence). The CDR3 length is 15 residues. V lost 6 bases, J lost 8 bases, and 20 bases lay in between. TCRdb re-analysed the reads in MiXCR, keeping a single row per CDR3 protein. The table lists approximately 110,000 distinct CDR3 sequences, about 32% of them singletons. The chain carries TRBV19 and TRBJ2-1, with D uncertain. Specimen: CD8+ T cells from cultured PBMCs, collected from culture after CMV antigen stimulation. This TCR came from a human donor in good health (CMV status not recorded). Some clones in this sample may be carry-over from other donors' samples. The CDR3 DNA reads as TGTGCCAGTAGCCACCTCCAAGCAGCGCATGATGAGCAGTTCTTC. It codes for CASSHLQAAHDEQFF.